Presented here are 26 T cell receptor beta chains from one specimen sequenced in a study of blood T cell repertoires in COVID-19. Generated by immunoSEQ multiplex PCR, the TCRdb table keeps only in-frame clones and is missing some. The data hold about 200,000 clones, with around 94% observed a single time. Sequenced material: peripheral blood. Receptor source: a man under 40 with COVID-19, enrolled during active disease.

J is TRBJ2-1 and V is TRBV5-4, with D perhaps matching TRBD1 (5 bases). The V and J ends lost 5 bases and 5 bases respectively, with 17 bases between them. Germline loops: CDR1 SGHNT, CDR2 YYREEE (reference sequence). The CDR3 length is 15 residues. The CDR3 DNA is TGTGCCAGCAGATACCAGGGCCTGTCGAACAATGAGCAGTTCTTC. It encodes CASRYQGLSNNEQFF.

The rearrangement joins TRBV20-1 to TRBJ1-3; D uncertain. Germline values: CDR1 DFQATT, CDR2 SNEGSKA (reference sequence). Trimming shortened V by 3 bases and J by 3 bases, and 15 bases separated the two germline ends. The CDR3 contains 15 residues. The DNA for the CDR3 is TGCAGTGCTAGTCCACAATCCCCGGGTGGAAACACCATATATTTT. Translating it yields CSASPQSPGGNTIYF.

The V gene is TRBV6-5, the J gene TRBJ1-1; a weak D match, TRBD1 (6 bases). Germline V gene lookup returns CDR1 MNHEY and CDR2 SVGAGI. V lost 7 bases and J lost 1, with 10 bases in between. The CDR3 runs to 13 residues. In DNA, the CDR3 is TGTGCCAGCATCACAGGGACGAACACTGAAGCTTTCTTT. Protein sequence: CASITGTNTEAFF.

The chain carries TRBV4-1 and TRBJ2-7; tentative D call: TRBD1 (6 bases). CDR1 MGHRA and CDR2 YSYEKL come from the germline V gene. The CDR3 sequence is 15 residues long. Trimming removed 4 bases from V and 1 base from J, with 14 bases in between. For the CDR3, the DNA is TGCGCCAGCAGCCCACAGGGCTCGGGATCCTACGAGCAGTACTTC. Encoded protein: CASSPQGSGSYEQYF.

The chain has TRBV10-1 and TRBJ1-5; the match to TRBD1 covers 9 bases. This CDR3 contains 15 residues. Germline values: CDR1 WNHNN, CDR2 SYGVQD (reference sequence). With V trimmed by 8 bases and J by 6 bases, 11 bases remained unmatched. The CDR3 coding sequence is TGCGCCAGCCTTGAGTTTACAGGGGGCTTTCAGCCCCAGCATTTT. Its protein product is CASLEFTGGFQPQHF.

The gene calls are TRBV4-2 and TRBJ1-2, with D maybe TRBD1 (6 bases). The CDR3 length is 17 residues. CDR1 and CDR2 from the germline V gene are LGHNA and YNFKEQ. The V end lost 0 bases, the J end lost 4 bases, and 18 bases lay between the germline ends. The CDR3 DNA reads TGTGCCAGCAGCCAAGATCTCGTCACAGGGATCGGCTATGGCTACACCTTC. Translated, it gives CASSQDLVTGIGYGYTF.

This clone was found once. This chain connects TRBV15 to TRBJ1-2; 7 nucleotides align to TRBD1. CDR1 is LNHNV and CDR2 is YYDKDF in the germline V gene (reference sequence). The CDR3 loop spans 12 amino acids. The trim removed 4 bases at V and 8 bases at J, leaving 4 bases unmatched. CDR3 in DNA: TGTGCCACCAGCATCCAAGGGGGCGGCTACACCTTC. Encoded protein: CATSIQGGGYTF.

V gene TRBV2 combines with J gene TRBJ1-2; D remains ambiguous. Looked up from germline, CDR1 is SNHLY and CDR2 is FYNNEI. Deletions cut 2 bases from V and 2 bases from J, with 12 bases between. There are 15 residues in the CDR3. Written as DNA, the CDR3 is TGTGCCAGCAGTGAATGGTTAGGCGGGAACTATGGCTACACCTTC. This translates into CASSEWLGGNYGYTF.

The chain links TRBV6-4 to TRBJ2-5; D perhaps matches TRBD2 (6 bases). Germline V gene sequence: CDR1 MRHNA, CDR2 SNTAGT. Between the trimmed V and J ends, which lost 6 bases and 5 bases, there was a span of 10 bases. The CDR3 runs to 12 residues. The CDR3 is CASRGGRETQYF. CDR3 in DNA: TGTGCCAGCAGAGGTGGGAGGGAGACCCAGTACTTC.

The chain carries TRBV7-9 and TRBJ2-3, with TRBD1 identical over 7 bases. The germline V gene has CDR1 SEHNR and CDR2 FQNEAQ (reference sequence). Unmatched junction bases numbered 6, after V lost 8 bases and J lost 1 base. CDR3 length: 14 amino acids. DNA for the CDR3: TGTGCCAGCGGGACAGACGATGGCACAGATACGCAGTATTTT. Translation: CASGTDDGTDTQYF.

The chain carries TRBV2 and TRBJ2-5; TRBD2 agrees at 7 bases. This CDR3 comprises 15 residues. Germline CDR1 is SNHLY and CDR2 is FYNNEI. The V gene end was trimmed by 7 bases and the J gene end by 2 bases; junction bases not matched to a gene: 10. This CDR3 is CASTILALQQETQYF. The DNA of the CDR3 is TGTGCCAGCACCATACTAGCGCTCCAACAAGAGACCCAGTACTTC.

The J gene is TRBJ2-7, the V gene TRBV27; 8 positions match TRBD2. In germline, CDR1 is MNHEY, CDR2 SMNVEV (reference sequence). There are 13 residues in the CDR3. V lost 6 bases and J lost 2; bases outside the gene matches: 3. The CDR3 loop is CASSSGGPYEQYF. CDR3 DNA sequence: TGTGCCAGCAGCAGCGGGGGCCCCTACGAGCAGTACTTC.

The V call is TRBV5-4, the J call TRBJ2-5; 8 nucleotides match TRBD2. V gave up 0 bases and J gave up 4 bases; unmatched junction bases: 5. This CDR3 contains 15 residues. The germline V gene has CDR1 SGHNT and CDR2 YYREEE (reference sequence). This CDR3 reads CASSLAGGPGETQYF. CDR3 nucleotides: TGTGCCAGCAGCTTGGCGGGGGGGCCGGGAGAGACCCAGTACTTC.

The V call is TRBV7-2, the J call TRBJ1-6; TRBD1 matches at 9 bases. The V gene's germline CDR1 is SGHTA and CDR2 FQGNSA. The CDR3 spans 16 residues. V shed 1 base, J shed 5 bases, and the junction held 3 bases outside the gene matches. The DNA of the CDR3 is TGTGCCAGCAGCTTAGTCGGGACAGGGAATAATTCACCCCTCCACTTT. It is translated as CASSLVGTGNNSPLHF.

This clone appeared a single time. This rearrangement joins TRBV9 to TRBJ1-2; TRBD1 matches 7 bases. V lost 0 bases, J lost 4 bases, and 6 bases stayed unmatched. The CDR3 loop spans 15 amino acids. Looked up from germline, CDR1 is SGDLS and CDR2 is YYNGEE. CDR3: CASSVEAGGTYGYTF. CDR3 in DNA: TGTGCCAGCAGCGTAGAAGCAGGGGGTACCTATGGCTACACCTTC.

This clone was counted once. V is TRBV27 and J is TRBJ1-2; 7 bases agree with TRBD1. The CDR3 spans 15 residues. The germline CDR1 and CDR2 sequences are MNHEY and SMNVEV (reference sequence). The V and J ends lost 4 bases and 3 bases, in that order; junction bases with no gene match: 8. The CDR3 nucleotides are TGTGCCAGCAGTTCCCCCTTACAGGGGTACTATGGCTACACCTTC. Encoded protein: CASSSPLQGYYGYTF.

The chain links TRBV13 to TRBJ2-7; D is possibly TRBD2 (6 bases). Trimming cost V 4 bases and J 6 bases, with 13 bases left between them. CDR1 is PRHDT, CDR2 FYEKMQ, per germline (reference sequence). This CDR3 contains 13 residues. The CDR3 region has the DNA TGTGCCAGCAGCTCCTTCGGACTACCCGAGCAGTACTTC. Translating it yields CASSSFGLPEQYF.

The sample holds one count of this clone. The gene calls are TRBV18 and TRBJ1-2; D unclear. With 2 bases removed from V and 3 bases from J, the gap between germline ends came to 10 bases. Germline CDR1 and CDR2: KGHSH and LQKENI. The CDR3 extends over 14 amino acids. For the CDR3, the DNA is TGTGCCAGCTCACCATCGGAGGATTACTATGGCTACACCTTC. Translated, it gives CASSPSEDYYGYTF. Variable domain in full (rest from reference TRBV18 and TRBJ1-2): NAGVMQNPRHLVRRRGQEARLRCSPMKGHSHVYWYRQLPEEGLKFMVYLQKENIIDESGMPKERFSAEFPKEGPSILRIQQVVRGDSAAYFCASSPSEDYYGYTFGSGTRLTVV.

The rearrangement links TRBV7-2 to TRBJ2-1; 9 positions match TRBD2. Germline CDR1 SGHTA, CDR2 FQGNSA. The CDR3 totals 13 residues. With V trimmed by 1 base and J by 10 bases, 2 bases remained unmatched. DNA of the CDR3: TGTGCCAGCAGCTTAGTTCTAGCGGGGGAGCAGTTCTTC. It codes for CASSLVLAGEQFF.

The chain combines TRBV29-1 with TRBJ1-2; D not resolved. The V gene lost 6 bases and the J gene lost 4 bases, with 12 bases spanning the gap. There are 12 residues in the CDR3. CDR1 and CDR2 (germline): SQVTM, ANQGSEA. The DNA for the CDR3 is TGCAGCGTCGCCCAGACAACCTATGGCTACACCTTC. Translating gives CSVAQTTYGYTF.

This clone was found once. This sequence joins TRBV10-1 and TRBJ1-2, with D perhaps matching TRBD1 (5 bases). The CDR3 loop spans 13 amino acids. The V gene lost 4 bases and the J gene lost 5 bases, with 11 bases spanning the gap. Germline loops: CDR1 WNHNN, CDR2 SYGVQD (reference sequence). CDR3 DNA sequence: TGCGCCAGCAGTGGACAGTCCAATTATGGCTACACCTTC. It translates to CASSGQSNYGYTF.

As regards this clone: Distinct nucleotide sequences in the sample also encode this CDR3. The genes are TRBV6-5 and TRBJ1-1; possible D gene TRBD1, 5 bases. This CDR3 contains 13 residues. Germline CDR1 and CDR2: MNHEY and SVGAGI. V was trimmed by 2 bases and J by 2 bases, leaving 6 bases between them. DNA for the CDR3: TGTGCCAGCAGTTACCAGGGTAACACTGAAGCTTTCTTT. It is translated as CASSYQGNTEAFF.

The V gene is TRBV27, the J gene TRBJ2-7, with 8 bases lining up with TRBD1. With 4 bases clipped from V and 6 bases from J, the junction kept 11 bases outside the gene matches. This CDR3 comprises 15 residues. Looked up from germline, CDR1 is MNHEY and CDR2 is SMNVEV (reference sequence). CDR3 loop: CASSWGAGGWSEQYF. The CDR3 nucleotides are TGTGCCAGCAGTTGGGGGGCAGGGGGCTGGTCCGAGCAGTACTTC.

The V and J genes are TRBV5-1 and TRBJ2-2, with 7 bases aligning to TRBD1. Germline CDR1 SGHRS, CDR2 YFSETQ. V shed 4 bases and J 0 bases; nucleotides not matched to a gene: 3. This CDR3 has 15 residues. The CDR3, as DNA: TGCGCCAGCAGCCCAGGGACAGCGAACACCGGGGAGCTGTTTTTT. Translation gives CASSPGTANTGELFF.

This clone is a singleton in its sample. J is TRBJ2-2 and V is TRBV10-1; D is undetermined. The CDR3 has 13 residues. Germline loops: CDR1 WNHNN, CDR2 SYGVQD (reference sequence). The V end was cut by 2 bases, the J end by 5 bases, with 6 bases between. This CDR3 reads CASSERSTGELFF. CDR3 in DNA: TGCGCCAGCAGTGAGCGGTCAACCGGGGAGCTGTTTTTT.

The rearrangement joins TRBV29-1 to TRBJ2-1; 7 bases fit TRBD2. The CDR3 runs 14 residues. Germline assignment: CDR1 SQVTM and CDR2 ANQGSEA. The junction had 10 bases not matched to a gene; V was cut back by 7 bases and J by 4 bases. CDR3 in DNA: TGCAGCGCCGACCACCGGGACTATTACAATGAGCAGTTCTTC. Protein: CSADHRDYYNEQFF.